These T cell receptor beta chains were read from a single sample in a study of blood T cells in healthy people across ages. MiXCR, applied by TCRdb to the 5' RACE reads, yields one record per CDR3 protein. The sample carries over a million distinct CDR3 sequences, 40% to 50% recorded once. Sequencing was performed on blood. The receptor set was obtained from a woman aged 18-29 years in good health. Each CDR3 is given with its conserved first and last residue. The D gene is left open where the match is weak. Expanded clones get a size class; other rows say once, few or many, or leave the size out.

clone_size | j_call | v_call | d_call | cdr3_aa | cdr3_nt
- | TRBJ1-5 | TRBV27 | - | CASSLYGGNSNQPQHF | TGTGCCAGCAGTCTTTATGGGGGAAATAGCAATCAGCCCCAGCATTTT
few | TRBJ2-7 | TRBV14 | - | CASSADRGKQYF | TGTGCCAGCAGCGCAGACCGGGGAAAGCAGTACTTC
- | TRBJ1-2 | TRBV10-3 | TRBD1 | CAISESGTGSDGYTF | TGTGCCATCAGTGAGTCAGGGACAGGGTCGGATGGCTACACCTTC
- | TRBJ1-1 | TRBV6-5 | - | CASQPGGQYTEAFF | TGTGCCAGCCAACCCGGGGGGCAGTACACTGAAGCTTTCTTT
few | TRBJ2-5 | TRBV25-1 | - | CASSESHPTQYF | TGTGCCAGCAGTGAATCCCATCCGACCCAGTACTTC
- | TRBJ1-2 | TRBV12-3/TRBV12-4 | - | CASSFEIASGGYGYTF | TGTGCCAGCAGTTTCGAGATTGCCTCGGGGGGGTATGGCTACACCTTC
few | TRBJ1-5 | TRBV28 | - | CASSFLGAGNQPQHF | TGTGCCAGCAGTTTTCTAGGGGCGGGCAATCAGCCCCAGCATTTT
few | TRBJ2-4 | TRBV9 | - | CASSPIPPGAKNIQYF | TGTGCCAGCAGCCCTATACCACCCGGGGCCAAAAACATTCAGTACTTC
- | TRBJ2-5 | TRBV6-6 | - | CASAGLPQETQYF | TGTGCCAGCGCTGGACTACCCCAAGAGACCCAGTACTTC
- | TRBJ2-3 | TRBV12-3/TRBV12-4 | - | CASSLVQRTLSTDTQYF | TGTGCCAGCAGTTTAGTTCAAAGGACGTTAAGCACAGATACGCAGTATTTT